Following are 32 T cell receptor beta chains from one sample sequenced in a study of blood T cell repertoires in COVID-19. Measured with immunoSEQ multiplex PCR; TCRdb has only the in-frame clones, and not every one. This sample has about 150,000 clones, with roughly 86% found just once. Sequenced material: peripheral blood. The receptors were sampled from a woman at least 80 years old with COVID-19, enrolled during active disease.

The DNA for the CDR3 is TGTGCCAGCAGCGTAGGGACAGGGCACAACACTGAAGCTTTCTTT. Its protein product is CASSVGTGHNTEAFF. This chain connects TRBV28 to TRBJ1-1, with TRBD1 identical over 9 bases. The junction had 7 bases not matched to a gene; V was cut back by 6 bases and J by 2 bases. Germline values: CDR1 MDHEN, CDR2 SYDVKM. CDR3 length: 15 amino acids.

The genes are TRBV27 and TRBJ1-1; D is unresolved. CDR1 is MNHEY and CDR2 is SMNVEV in the germline V gene (reference sequence). This CDR3 comprises 13 residues. Trimming took off 0 bases at V and 5 bases at J, with 7 bases between the two ends. The CDR3 nucleotides read TGTGCCAGCAGTTTATCTCGAGGGACTGAAGCTTTCTTT. Its translation is CASSLSRGTEAFF.

This clone appeared once. The CDR3 loop reads CATFPSSGANEQFF. The CDR3 DNA reads TGTGCCACATTTCCCTCTAGCGGGGCCAATGAGCAGTTCTTC. This chain connects TRBV28 to TRBJ2-1, with 9 bases aligning to TRBD2. The germline CDR1 and CDR2 sequences are MDHEN and SYDVKM. The trim removed 10 bases at V and 6 bases at J, leaving 10 bases unmatched. The CDR3 contains 14 residues.

The rearrangement joins TRBV7-9 to TRBJ2-1; 12 bases fit TRBD2. CDR1 is SEHNR and CDR2 is FQNEAQ in the germline V gene (reference sequence). J was trimmed by 4 bases and V by 5 bases; bases with no gene match: 3. This CDR3 spans 15 amino acids. CDR3 bases: TGTGCCAGCAGCAAGGGACTAGCGGGTTACAATGAGCAGTTCTTC. It specifies CASSKGLAGYNEQFF.

The count of this clone is one. The chain uses TRBV7-6 and TRBJ2-3; 7 bases map to TRBD2. V lost 2 bases to trimming and J lost 6 bases; unmatched junction nucleotides: 17. The CDR3 extends over 18 amino acids. The germline V gene has CDR1 SGHVS and CDR2 FNYEAQ. The CDR3 region has the DNA TGTGCCAGCAGCTTATCGGTGGCTAGCGGATTTACTCGGGATACGCAGTATTTT. This sequence encodes CASSLSVASGFTRDTQYF.

V usage is TRBV15 and J usage is TRBJ2-1; 8 bases are shared with TRBD1. Losses at the gene ends were 2 bases for V and 2 bases for J; bases not matched to a gene: 2. This CDR3 is 15 amino acids long. Germline CDR1 is LNHNV and CDR2 is YYDKDF (reference sequence). CDR3 in DNA: TGTGCCACCAGCAGACCGGACAGGGCCTACAATGAGCAGTTCTTC. It is translated as CATSRPDRAYNEQFF. Based on the CDR3 plus reference TRBV15 and TRBJ2-1, the full variable domain is DAMVIQNPRYQVTQFGKPVTLSCSQTLNHNVMYWYQQKSSQAPKLLFHYYDKDFNNEADTPDNFQSRRPNTSFCFLDIRSPGLGDTAMYLCATSRPDRAYNEQFFGPGTRLTVL.

V gene TRBV4-1 combines with J gene TRBJ2-5, with a possible D match to TRBD2 (7 bases). Germline assignment: CDR1 MGHRA and CDR2 YSYEKL. This CDR3 contains 17 residues. V lost 4 bases and J lost 2, with 20 bases in between. CDR3 coding DNA: TGCGCCAGCAGCCCCACTAGGGGAGGGGGAAAACAAGAGACCCAGTACTTC. Translating gives CASSPTRGGGKQETQYF.

The rearrangement links TRBV5-4 to TRBJ1-3; maybe TRBD1 (6 bases). V lost 4 bases, J lost 5 bases, and 13 bases lay in between. Germline V gene lookup returns CDR1 SGHNT and CDR2 YYREEE (reference sequence). The CDR3 spans 14 residues. The CDR3 loop reads CASSPGQNRNTIYF. As DNA, the CDR3 is TGTGCCAGCAGCCCGGGACAAAACCGAAACACCATATATTTT.

Concerning this clone itself: Additional DNA sequences in this sample encode the identical CDR3. The DNA of the CDR3 is TGTGCCAGCAGCCTAGGACTAGCGGGAAGTTACGAGCAGTACTTC. This codes for CASSLGLAGSYEQYF. The chain uses TRBV27 and TRBJ2-7, with TRBD2 matching 12 bases. Germline CDR1 and CDR2: MNHEY and SMNVEV (reference sequence). The V and J ends lost 6 bases and 4 bases, in that order; junction bases with no gene match: 7. The CDR3 consists of 15 residues.

The chain carries TRBV27 and TRBJ1-1; D gene unclear. V lost 2 bases and J lost 3, with 19 bases in between. The CDR3 totals 17 residues. CDR1 and CDR2 from the germline V gene are MNHEY and SMNVEV (reference sequence). CDR3 in DNA: TGTGCCAGCAGTTTAGTATCGGGAAAACAATGGGACACTGAAGCTTTCTTT. Its translation: CASSLVSGKQWDTEAFF.

CDR3 nucleotides: TGTGCCAGCAGCTCCCCTCCAGGGGACCCCACCTACGAGCAGTACTTC. It encodes CASSSPPGDPTYEQYF. This chain uses TRBV7-6 with TRBJ2-7; tentative D call: TRBD1 (6 bases). The CDR3 length is 16 residues. CDR1 and CDR2 (germline): SGHVS, FNYEAQ. The V end was cut by 4 bases, the J end by 2 bases, with 18 bases between. The whole variable domain, filled in from reference TRBV7-6 and TRBJ2-7, reads GAGVSQSPRYKVTKRGQDVALRCDPISGHVSLYWYRQALGQGPEFLTYFNYEAQQDKSGLPNDRFSAERPEGSISTLTIQRTEQRDSAMYRCASSSPPGDPTYEQYFGPGTRLTVT.

This rearrangement joins TRBV2 to TRBJ2-5; no definite D call. CDR1 SNHLY and CDR2 FYNNEI come from the germline V gene. Trimming took off 7 bases at V and 1 base at J, with 7 bases between the two ends. The CDR3 totals 12 residues. CDR3 sequence (DNA): TGTGCCAGCAAACAGTTCCAAGAGACCCAGTACTTC. This encodes CASKQFQETQYF.

This clone appeared a single time. V is TRBV10-3 and J is TRBJ2-5; weak D call: TRBD1 (6 bases). Trimming shortened V by 2 bases and J by 5 bases, and 15 bases separated the two germline ends. Germline CDR1 and CDR2: ENHRY and SYGVKD. The CDR3 contains 15 residues. CDR3 DNA sequence: TGTGCCATCAGTGAGGCCAGGGGATCAGGGGAGACCCAGTACTTC. Its translation: CAISEARGSGETQYF.

The chain is built from TRBV28 and TRBJ2-2, with 9 nucleotides matching TRBD2. The CDR3 is made up of 15 amino acids. J lost 7 bases, V lost 4 bases, and 7 bases had no gene match. Germline lookup yields CDR1 MDHEN and CDR2 SYDVKM. CDR3 loop: CASSSLKREVGELFF. In DNA, the CDR3 is TGTGCCAGCAGTTCTCTTAAGCGGGAGGTCGGGGAGCTGTTTTTT.

The chain links TRBV2 to TRBJ2-2; TRBD1 aligns across 8 bases. Germline V gene sequence: CDR1 SNHLY, CDR2 FYNNEI. Trimming at V came to 6 bases and at J to 6 bases, leaving 3 bases not matched to a gene. The CDR3 is made up of 13 amino acids. The CDR3 sequence is CASSPQGAGELFF. The CDR3 DNA reads as TGTGCCAGCAGCCCACAGGGGGCCGGGGAGCTGTTTTTT. Supplemented by reference TRBV2 and TRBJ2-2, the full variable domain reads EPEVTQTPSHQVTQMGQEVILRCVPISNHLYFYWYRQILGQKVEFLVSFYNNEISEKSEIFDDQFSVERPDGSNFTLKIRSTKLEDSAMYFCASSPQGAGELFFGEGSRLTVL.

A few counts support this clone. The chain links TRBV4-2 to TRBJ2-2, with 11 bases lining up with TRBD2. Trimming cost V 4 bases and J 7 bases; bases outside gene matches: 11. The CDR3 has 17 amino acids. Germline V gene data show CDR1 as LGHNA and CDR2 as YNFKEQ. CDR3 DNA: TGTGCCAGCAGCCCCCCTGGGTCTAGCGGGGGGAGCGGGGAGCTGTTTTTT. Encoded protein: CASSPPGSSGGSGELFF.

The chain employs TRBV7-2 and TRBJ2-5, with 7 bases fitting TRBD2. V shed 5 bases, J shed 5 bases, and the junction held 14 bases outside the gene matches. This CDR3 has 16 amino acids. Looked up from germline, CDR1 is SGHTA and CDR2 is FQGNSA. This chain's CDR3 is CASSVWQAGRGETQYF. Written as DNA, the CDR3 is TGTGCCAGCAGCGTATGGCAAGCGGGGCGGGGGGAGACCCAGTACTTC. Looking up the rest from reference TRBV7-2 and TRBJ2-5 gives the full variable domain: GAGVSQSPSNKVTEKGKDVELRCDPISGHTALYWYRQSLGQGLEFLIYFQGNSAPDKSGLPSDRFSAERTGGSVSTLTIQRTQQEDSAVYLCASSVWQAGRGETQYFGPGTRLLVL.

This clone was picked up a small number of times. The rearrangement links TRBV4-2 to TRBJ1-1; no reliable D call. The CDR3 covers 15 residues. In germline, CDR1 is LGHNA, CDR2 YNFKEQ. Trimming stripped 4 bases from V and 3 bases from J, with 15 bases between. CDR3 DNA: TGTGCCAGCAGCCTCGGACTGGAGTGGGACACTGAAGCTTTCTTT. It specifies CASSLGLEWDTEAFF.

The CDR3 protein is CASSLGGAPREKLFF. The CDR3 DNA reads TGTGCCAGCAGCTTGGGTGGGGCCCCTAGGGAAAAACTGTTTTTT. This chain joins TRBV5-6 and TRBJ1-4, with D perhaps TRBD1 (5 bases). Trimming stripped 0 bases from V and 8 bases from J, with 14 bases between. Germline V lookup: CDR1 SGHDT, CDR2 YYEEEE. The CDR3 has 15 residues.

This clone was seen more than once but under ten times. The chain combines TRBV18 with TRBJ2-7, with D possibly being TRBD1 (6 bases). The germline gives CDR1 KGHSH, CDR2 LQKENI. The V end was cut by 3 bases, the J end by 4 bases, with 13 bases between. This CDR3 is 14 amino acids long. CDR3 sequence reads: CASSPRDNGYEQYF. CDR3 nucleotides: TGTGCCAGCTCACCCCGGGACAACGGTTACGAGCAGTACTTC.

This clone was seen just once. The J gene is TRBJ1-5, the V gene TRBV6-2 or TRBV6-3; 7 bases map to TRBD1. The CDR3 runs 14 residues. Germline lookup yields CDR1 MNHEY and CDR2 SVGEGT. The V and J ends lost 6 bases and 9 bases, in that order; junction bases with no gene match: 11. CDR3 sequence reads: CASSPGTEVWPQHF. The CDR3 DNA sequence: TGTGCCAGCAGCCCTGGGACAGAAGTTTGGCCCCAGCATTTT.

The V call is TRBV2, the J call TRBJ1-1; weak D call: TRBD1 (5 bases). From germline, CDR1 is SNHLY and CDR2 FYNNEI. Trimming removed 5 bases from V and 4 bases from J, with 11 bases in between. CDR3 size: 13 residues. The CDR3 nucleotides are TGTGCCAGCAGTTGGGGCCTAAGCACTGAAGCTTTCTTT. As protein: CASSWGLSTEAFF.

The J gene is TRBJ2-6, the V gene TRBV28; D is ambiguous. The CDR3 has 15 amino acids. The V end lost 1 base, the J end lost 4 bases, and 8 bases lay between the germline ends. Germline assignment: CDR1 MDHEN and CDR2 SYDVKM. CDR3 region: CASSLSGLGANVLTF. The DNA of the CDR3 is TGTGCCAGCAGTTTATCTGGGCTGGGGGCCAACGTCCTGACTTTC. Filled out from reference TRBV28 and TRBJ2-6, the complete variable domain reads DVKVTQSSRYLVKRTGEKVFLECVQDMDHENMFWYRQDPGLGLRLIYFSYDVKMKEKGDIPEGYSVSREKKERFSLILESASTNQTSMYLCASSLSGLGANVLTFGAGSRLTVL.

The rearrangement joins TRBV6-5 to TRBJ1-2; 8 nucleotides align to TRBD1. The CDR3 is 14 residues long. Trimming at V came to 7 bases and at J to 6 bases, leaving 10 bases not matched to a gene. Germline CDR1 is MNHEY and CDR2 is SVGAGI. DNA for the CDR3: TGTGCCAGCACAGGACAGGGTCGAGGAAATGGCTACACCTTC. This gives the protein CASTGQGRGNGYTF.

The chain couples TRBV7-3 to TRBJ2-5, with D tentatively TRBD2 (6 bases). Trimming shortened V by 5 bases and J by 2 bases, and 18 bases separated the two germline ends. The CDR3 covers 16 residues. The germline CDR1 and CDR2 sequences are SGHTA and FQGTGA. CDR3 nucleotides: TGTGCCAGCAGCCTCGGAGTTAGTAGCGGACAAGAGACCCAGTACTTC. Its protein product is CASSLGVSSGQETQYF.

The chain couples TRBV9 to TRBJ1-5; 9 bases agree with TRBD1. There are 14 residues in the CDR3. Germline assignment: CDR1 SGDLS and CDR2 YYNGEE. Trimming cost V 0 bases and J 5 bases; bases outside gene matches: 0. The CDR3 DNA reads TGTGCCAGCAGCGTAGGACAGGGGGATCAGCCCCAGCATTTT. It yields the protein CASSVGQGDQPQHF.

The sample holds a few counts of this clone. The genes are TRBV28 and TRBJ1-2, with D perhaps matching TRBD1 (5 bases). The V end was cut by 3 bases, the J end by 5 bases, with 13 bases between. The CDR3 runs to 14 residues. The germline V gene has CDR1 MDHEN and CDR2 SYDVKM. In nucleotides, the CDR3 is TGTGCCAGCAGTTTGGGGGGACCCCTATATGGCTACACCTTC. Amino acids: CASSLGGPLYGYTF.

This clone has more than one count but fewer than ten. This chain joins TRBV27 and TRBJ2-7; 14 positions match TRBD2. Trimming took 6 bases from V and 7 from J; bases not matched to a gene: 11. The CDR3 has 16 residues. Per germline, CDR1 MNHEY and CDR2 SMNVEV (reference sequence). Here the CDR3 reads CASSPRLAGGTGEQYF. CDR3 sequence (DNA): TGTGCCAGCAGCCCCAGACTAGCGGGAGGGACCGGGGAGCAGTACTTC.

The chain recombines TRBV29-1 with TRBJ2-7; 7 positions match TRBD1. This CDR3 has 13 residues. Germline CDR1 SQVTM, CDR2 ANQGSEA. V gave up 5 bases and J gave up 5 bases; unmatched junction bases: 9. CDR3 sequence (DNA): TGCAGCGTTCTAACAGGGGAAATCGACGAGCAGTACTTC. Translating it yields CSVLTGEIDEQYF.

The chain links TRBV7-3 to TRBJ1-2; 7 nucleotides align to TRBD1. Trimming cost V 5 bases and J 4 bases; bases outside gene matches: 4. Germline CDR1 is SGHTA and CDR2 is FQGTGA. CDR3 length equals 13 residues. The CDR3 DNA reads TGTGCCAGCAGCCAGGGACAGCCCTATGGCTACACCTTC. Translated, it gives CASSQGQPYGYTF. Full variable domain (missing parts from reference TRBV7-3 and TRBJ1-2): GAGVSQTPSNKVTEKGKYVELRCDPISGHTALYWYRQSLGQGPEFLIYFQGTGAADDSGLPNDRFFAVRPEGSVSTLKIQRTERGDSAVYLCASSQGQPYGYTFGSGTRLTVV.

The gene calls are TRBV13 and TRBJ1-6; no firm D call. The CDR3 is 15 amino acids. Per the germline V gene, CDR1 is PRHDT and CDR2 is FYEKMQ (reference sequence). Trimming left V 0 bases short and J 7 bases short, with 10 bases between. The chain's CDR3 is CASSLGEVGNSPLHF. In DNA, the CDR3 is TGTGCCAGCAGCTTAGGGGAGGTAGGGAATTCACCCCTCCACTTT.

The CDR3 region is CASSILASGRETQYF. The CDR3 bases are TGTGCCAGTAGTATTCTGGCTAGCGGGCGAGAGACCCAGTACTTC. The chain links TRBV19 to TRBJ2-5; the match to TRBD2 covers 8 bases. CDR3 length: 15 amino acids. V lost 3 bases to trimming and J lost 4 bases; unmatched junction nucleotides: 7. The germline V gene has CDR1 LNHDA and CDR2 SQIVND (reference sequence). Filled out from reference TRBV19 and TRBJ2-5, the complete variable domain reads DGGITQSPKYLFRKEGQNVTLSCEQNLNHDAMYWYRQDPGQGLRLIYYSQIVNDFQKGDIAEGYSVSREKKESFPLTVTSAQKNPTAFYLCASSILASGRETQYFGPGTRLLVL.